The rows below give T cell receptor beta chains drawn from one sample of a study of cytomegalovirus exposure and HLA in healthy donors. TCRdb's copy holds only in-frame clones and misses some; the assay was immunoSEQ multiplex PCR. The repertoire holds about 130,000 clones, with about two thirds as singletons. What was sequenced was PBMCs. These receptors were obtained from a man aged 30 to 39 in good health and CMV-seronegative. Each CDR3 is given with its conserved first and last residue. D genes are given only for firm matches. Only part of the rows carry a size: once, few, many, or a class if the clone is expanded.

>TRBJ1-1|TRBV9|TRBD1|NA
TGTGCCAGCACCCGGGACAGGGCGAACACTGAAGCTTTCTTT
CASTRDRANTEAFF
>TRBJ2-7|TRBV4-1|TRBD2|NA
TGCGCCAGCAGCCTATTAGCGGGGGCAGACTCCTACGAGCAGTACTTC
CASSLLAGADSYEQYF
>TRBJ2-7|TRBV7-2|NA|NA
TGTGCCAGCAGCTTAGCGGGGCTAACCTACGAGCAGTACTTC
CASSLAGLTYEQYF
>TRBJ1-2|TRBV6-5|NA|NA
TGTGCCAGCAGTTCCCCGACAGAGACTAACTATGGCTACACCTTC
CASSSPTETNYGYTF
>TRBJ2-5|TRBV4-3|NA|NA
TGCGCCAGCAGCCAAGATTGGGCCCAGGCGTGGGAGACCCAGTACTTC
CASSQDWAQAWETQYF
>TRBJ2-5|TRBV5-4|TRBD2|NA
TGTGCCAGCAGCTTGACTAGCGGGGGGGATGAGACCCAGTACTTC
CASSLTSGGDETQYF
>TRBJ2-5|TRBV4-3|TRBD2|NA
TGCGCCAGCAGCCAAGGGGCTAGCGGGGGCGCGGAGACCCAGTACTTC
CASSQGASGGAETQYF
>TRBJ1-1|TRBV6-5|TRBD1|few
TGTGCCAGCAGTTACGGTCAGTACAGGGGAGGAAGTGAAGCTTTCTTT
CASSYGQYRGGSEAFF
>TRBJ2-2|TRBV5-8|NA|few
TGTGCCAGCAGCTTCATACCTGGCCCCGGGGAGCTGTTTTTT
CASSFIPGPGELFF
>TRBJ2-7|TRBV4-1|NA|NA
TGCGCCAGCAGCCGAAGTGAGGGATCGCACGAGCAGTACTTC
CASSRSEGSHEQYF
>TRBJ2-7|TRBV30|TRBD2|NA
TGTGCCTGGAGCCCCCCCAGACTAGCGGGGCTCTCCTACGAGCAGTACTTC
CAWSPPRLAGLSYEQYF
>TRBJ2-1|TRBV19|TRBD2|NA
TGTGCCAGTCAACGGACTAGCGGGGGGAACAATGAGCAGTTCTTC
CASQRTSGGNNEQFF
>TRBJ2-7|TRBV2|TRBD1|NA
TGTGCCAGCAGGACCGACAGGGTGTTTAACGAGCAGTACTTC
CASRTDRVFNEQYF
>TRBJ2-7|TRBV5-1|NA|NA
TGCGCCAGCAGCTTGGGGTCCCGACCTGACAGCCCCTACGAGCAGTACTTC
CASSLGSRPDSPYEQYF
>TRBJ1-4|TRBV5-5|TRBD1|NA
TGTGCCAGCAGCTCAAGGGGGCCGGATGAAAAACTGTTTTTT
CASSSRGPDEKLFF
>TRBJ2-4|TRBV7-8|TRBD2|NA
TGTGCCAGCAGCCCTTGGACTAGTCTTACCAAAAACATTCAGTACTTC
CASSPWTSLTKNIQYF
>TRBJ1-2|TRBV4-1|NA|NA
TGCGCCAGCAGCCAAGGCGTACAGGGCGCGCCTAGCTATGGCTACACCTTC
CASSQGVQGAPSYGYTF
>TRBJ2-7|TRBV5-4|TRBD1|NA
TGTGCCAGCAGCCGGACAGGCCCCTCCTACGAGCAGTACTTC
CASSRTGPSYEQYF
>TRBJ2-7|TRBV28|NA|NA
TGTGCCAGCAGCTCGACCTTGCAGGGCGAGCAGTACTTC
CASSSTLQGEQYF
>TRBJ2-3|TRBV9|TRBD2|NA
TGTGCCAGCAGCGCTAGCGGGGTTGGCACAGATACGCAGTATTTT
CASSASGVGTDTQYF
>TRBJ2-5|TRBV27|TRBD1|NA
TGTGCCAGCAGTTGGGGGACAGGGGGCGGGACCCAGTACTTC
CASSWGTGGGTQYF
>TRBJ1-2|TRBV7-3|NA|few
TGTGCCAGCAGCTTAGATACGACAGCTAACTATGGCTACACCTTC
CASSLDTTANYGYTF
>TRBJ1-1|TRBV6-4|NA|NA
TGTGCCAGCAGTGAGAGAGATCCCCCGAACACTGAAGCTTTCTTT
CASSERDPPNTEAFF
>TRBJ1-5|TRBV10-3|NA|NA
TGTGCCATCAGTGTAACAGGGACGGGCAATCAGCCCCAGCATTTT
CAISVTGTGNQPQHF
>TRBJ1-1|TRBV18|NA|NA
TGTGCCAGCTCACCTCTCGGGATAGGCCGCACTGAAGCTTTCTTT
CASSPLGIGRTEAFF
>TRBJ1-6|TRBV5-1|NA|once
TGCGCCAGCAGCCTCGTGGAGGCCGATTCACCCCTCCACTTT
CASSLVEADSPLHF
>TRBJ1-2|TRBV7-9|TRBD1|NA
TGTGCCAGCAGCGCGGCGGGACAGGGTAACTATGGCTACACCTTC
CASSAAGQGNYGYTF
>TRBJ2-7|TRBV7-9|TRBD2|NA
TGTGCCAGCAGCTTCCCCCAGAATCGGGGGGGATCCTACGAGCAGTACTTC
CASSFPQNRGGSYEQYF